Shown below are 21 T cell receptor beta chains from a single sample sequenced in a study of blood T cells in healthy people across ages. A second PCR of about 6 to 11 cycles used a sample-barcoded 5' primer and a J-beta primer mix. TCRdb re-called the 5' RACE reads with MiXCR, one entry per CDR3 protein. The repertoire holds just under 550,000 distinct CDR3 sequences, with around 24% as singletons. In addition, the sample was reused for a study of T cells of mothers and their children.

The specimen was blood. Receptors originate from a boy aged 10-17 years in good health.

The chain recombines TRBV7-9 with TRBJ2-7; D assignment may be TRBD1 or TRBD2 (5 bases each). The CDR3 sequence is 15 residues long. V lost 7 bases to trimming and J lost 4 bases, with 20 bases between them. The germline gives CDR1 SEHNR, CDR2 FQNEAQ (reference sequence). The CDR3 sequence is CASTILGTGDYEQYF. In nucleotides, the CDR3 is TGTGCCAGCACCATTCTGGGGACCGGGGATTACGAGCAGTACTTC.

This clonotype appeared a few times. The chain recombines TRBV3-1 with TRBJ2-3; D is ambiguous. V was cut by 0 bases and J by 8 bases, with 9 bases left in between. CDR3 length equals 13 residues. CDR1 and CDR2 (germline): LGHDT, YNNKEL (reference sequence). For the CDR3, the DNA is TGTGCCAGCAGCCAAGATCGGAGAGGTACGCAGTATTTT. As protein: CASSQDRRGTQYF.

This chain uses TRBV28 with TRBJ2-7, with TRBD1 matching over 7 bases. Per the germline V gene, CDR1 is MDHEN and CDR2 is SYDVKM. The CDR3 is made up of 15 amino acids. Trimming removed 2 bases from V and 0 bases from J; junction bases left unmatched: 4. CDR3 nucleotides: TGTGCCAGCAGTTTACAGGGGGATAGCTCCTACGAGCAGTACTTC. It encodes CASSLQGDSSYEQYF.

The chain is built from TRBV7-9 and TRBJ1-1; D is perhaps TRBD1 (6 bases). CDR3 length: 13 residues. V lost 5 bases and J 5 bases, leaving 12 bases between the germline ends. Germline CDR1 reads SEHNR; CDR2 reads FQNEAQ (reference sequence). The CDR3 DNA reads as TGTGCCAGCAGCAAAGGGGGAAGTACTGAAGCTTTCTTT. Translating gives CASSKGGSTEAFF.

This chain uses TRBV28 with TRBJ2-3; 7 bases are a match to TRBD1. Germline V gene data show CDR1 as MDHEN and CDR2 as SYDVKM. This CDR3 contains 15 residues. V dropped 6 bases and J dropped 2; count of bases not matched to a gene: 8. This chain's CDR3 is CASRTEGADTDTQYF. The CDR3 DNA reads TGTGCCAGCAGAACCGAGGGGGCCGACACAGATACGCAGTATTTT. Together with reference TRBV28 and TRBJ2-3, the CDR3 gives the full variable domain: DVKVTQSSRYLVKRTGEKVFLECVQDMDHENMFWYRQDPGLGLRLIYFSYDVKMKEKGDIPEGYSVSREKKERFSLILESASTNQTSMYLCASRTEGADTDTQYFGPGTRLTVL.

This clonotype was counted between two and nine times. The chain recombines TRBV7-2 with TRBJ2-7; 8 bases match TRBD1. The germline gives CDR1 SGHTA, CDR2 FQGNSA. Losses at the gene ends were 0 bases for V and 4 bases for J; bases not matched to a gene: 5. The CDR3 is made up of 15 amino acids. CDR3 nucleotide sequence: TGTGCCAGCAGCTTAGCGGCAGGGGGCAGGTACGAGCAGTACTTC. Its protein is CASSLAAGGRYEQYF.

The chain employs TRBV4-3 and TRBJ2-3, with a tentative D call TRBD2 (6 bases). V was clipped by 4 bases and J by 0 bases, with 11 bases between them. Germline CDR1 and CDR2: LGHNA and YSLEER. The CDR3 runs 15 residues. The DNA for the CDR3 is TGCGCCAGCAGCCCTATAGCGGCTAGCACAGATACGCAGTATTTT. Translating gives CASSPIAASTDTQYF.

On this clonotype: One junction end does not reproduce the germline sequence, and a read error may be involved. The CDR3 reads CTTSREVGDLSYEQYF. CDR3 nucleotides: TGTACCACCAGCAGGGAGGTGGGGGACCTCTCCTACGAGCAGTACTTC. The chain uses TRBV15 and TRBJ2-7; D possibly corresponds to TRBD2 (6 bases). The CDR3 totals 16 residues. In germline, CDR1 is LNHNV, CDR2 YYDKDF (reference sequence).

This clonotype was counted a few times. CDR3 in amino acids: CASSQDRTGDTEAFF. The CDR3 DNA reads as TGCGCCAGCAGCCAAGATCGTACGGGGGACACTGAAGCTTTCTTT. This sequence joins TRBV4-3 and TRBJ1-1; possible D gene TRBD1, 5 bases. V lost 0 bases and J 3 bases, leaving 11 bases between the germline ends. The CDR3 runs to 15 residues. Germline CDR1 is LGHNA and CDR2 is YSLEER.

This clonotype was observed a few times. The V and J genes are TRBV6-5 and TRBJ1-1; possible D gene TRBD1, 6 bases. In germline, CDR1 is MNHEY, CDR2 SVGAGI. The CDR3 is 12 residues long. V was pared by 8 bases and J by 4 bases, with 11 bases between. CDR3 sequence reads: CASVGGPTEAFF. The CDR3 region has the DNA TGTGCCAGCGTTGGGGGGCCCACTGAAGCTTTCTTT.

The chain has TRBV6-5 and TRBJ2-4; weak D call: TRBD2 (6 bases). Between the trimmed V and J ends, which lost 4 bases and 0 bases, there was a span of 10 bases. The CDR3 is 15 amino acids. The V gene's germline CDR1 is MNHEY and CDR2 SVGAGI. The DNA for the CDR3 is TGTGCCAGCAGTTCCGGGACTTTAGCCAAAAACATTCAGTACTTC. It is translated as CASSSGTLAKNIQYF.

V and J are TRBV12-3 or TRBV12-4 and TRBJ1-6, with 12 bases that match TRBD1. The CDR3 sequence is 16 residues long. The trim removed 6 bases at V and 4 bases at J, leaving 4 bases unmatched. The CDR3 DNA is TGTGCCAGCAGGGGGACAGGGGGCCTATATAATTCACCCCTCCACTTT. This sequence encodes CASRGTGGLYNSPLHF.

This rearrangement joins TRBV27 to TRBJ1-5; tentative D call: TRBD1 (6 bases). Trimming cost V 3 bases and J 5 bases, with 11 bases left between them. The length of the CDR3 is 14 residues. CDR1 is MNHEY, CDR2 SMNVEV, per germline (reference sequence). DNA for the CDR3: TGTGCCAGCAGTTTGGGGGCTGGTTATCAGCCCCAGCATTTT. This codes for CASSLGAGYQPQHF.

The chain joins TRBV5-1 to TRBJ2-6; 7 bases match TRBD1. The trim removed 5 bases at V and 4 bases at J, leaving 3 bases unmatched. CDR1 is SGHRS and CDR2 is YFSETQ in the germline V gene. CDR3 length: 14 residues. The CDR3 loop is CASRGQSGANVLTF. CDR3 sequence (DNA): TGCGCCAGCAGGGGACAGTCCGGGGCCAACGTCCTGACTTTC.

This chain uses TRBV29-1 with TRBJ1-2, with 9 bases that match TRBD1. In germline, CDR1 is SQVTM, CDR2 ANQGSEA. CDR3 length equals 13 residues. Unmatched junction bases numbered 5, after V lost 7 bases and J lost 2 bases. This CDR3 reads CSGTGGGNYGYTF. The CDR3 nucleotides are TGCAGCGGCACAGGGGGCGGAAACTATGGCTACACCTTC.

This clonotype was counted between two and nine times. The J gene is TRBJ1-1, the V gene TRBV6-5; D not resolved. The germline V gene has CDR1 MNHEY and CDR2 SVGAGI. The CDR3 length is 15 residues. The ends were cut back, 4 bases at V and 6 bases at J, with 18 bases in the middle. The CDR3 bases are TGTGCCAGCAGTTTTTTAGCCCGGATTAGCGCTGAAGCTTTCTTT. It is translated as CASSFLARISAEAFF.

This clonotype was picked up many times. This chain uses TRBV28 with TRBJ2-5; 9 positions agree with TRBD1. This CDR3 is 14 amino acids long. The V gene end was trimmed by 4 bases and the J gene end by 3 bases; junction bases not matched to a gene: 3. Germline V gene data show CDR1 as MDHEN and CDR2 as SYDVKM. The chain's CDR3 is CASSYRGRKETQYF. The CDR3 DNA follows: TGTGCCAGCAGTTACAGGGGGCGTAAAGAGACCCAGTACTTC.

This clonotype was seen repeatedly, ten times or more. The chain uses TRBV12-3 or TRBV12-4 and TRBJ2-5; D possibly corresponds to TRBD2 (6 bases). The assigned J gene may be wrong: the sequence end matches TRBJ2-7 better. CDR3 length equals 14 residues. CDR3 bases: TGTGCCAGCAGTTTACTAGCGTCTTCCTACGAGCAGTACTTC. It specifies CASSLLASSYEQYF.

This clonotype was detected a few times. The chain couples TRBV10-3 to TRBJ1-1; D remains ambiguous. CDR3 length equals 15 residues. Trimming removed 2 bases from V and 5 bases from J, with 15 bases in between. Germline V gene data show CDR1 as ENHRY and CDR2 as SYGVKD. In DNA form, the CDR3 reads TGTGCCATCAGTGAGCACGGCAGCTCCCTTACTGAAGCTTTCTTT. As protein: CAISEHGSSLTEAFF.

The chain is built from TRBV29-1 and TRBJ2-3, with TRBD1 identical over 7 bases. Trimming took 8 bases from V and 15 from J; bases not matched to a gene: 14. CDR3 length equals 11 residues. CDR1 is SQVTM and CDR2 is ANQGSEA in the germline V gene. This chain's CDR3 is CSWAGTAPSYF. The DNA for the CDR3 is TGCAGCTGGGCCGGGACAGCGCCTTCCTATTTT.

This clonotype was seen more than once but under ten times. The rearrangement joins TRBV4-3 to TRBJ2-5, with D possibly being TRBD1 or TRBD2 (6 bases each). Germline loops: CDR1 LGHNA, CDR2 YSLEER. The CDR3 sequence is 15 residues long. The V and J ends lost 2 bases and 12 bases respectively, with 22 bases between them. DNA of the CDR3: TGCGCCAGCAGCCAAACGTCTACCTGGGGGGACATTGAGTACTTC. Translated, it gives CASSQTSTWGDIEYF.